This TCR beta chain was sequenced in a study of blood T cells in healthy people across ages. Germline V gives CDR1 MDHEN, CDR2 SYDVKM. The CDR3 sequence is 15 residues long. The V segment lost 5 bases and the J segment 11 bases; nucleotides outside the gene matches: 13. With regard to this clonotype: The antigen is undetermined.

Using a J-beta primer mix together with a sample-barcoded 5' primer, a second PCR was run for roughly 7 to 12 cycles. The yield of each sample was at least 3 million CDR3-containing paired-end reads. Using its own MiXCR run on the 5' RACE reads, TCRdb lists one record per CDR3 protein. This repertoire shows roughly 2 million distinct CDR3 sequences, roughly 49% found once; its top ten account for more than 2%. Study-wide results and caveats: Relative to aged donors, long-lived donors carried more naive CD4+ cells and displayed higher diversity. Researchers deemed the diversity estimates from one million T cells underestimates. TCR beta diversity correlated strongly with naive T cell percentage.

The chain recombines TRBV28 with TRBJ2-5, with TRBD1 identical over 11 bases. The sequencing sample was made of blood. The sequence derives from a woman in her thirties or forties in good health. The DNA of the CDR3 is TGTGCCAGCAGTCAGGGTGGGACAGGGGGGAATCAGCAGTACTTC. This sequence encodes CASSQGGTGGNQQYF. The full variable domain, rest sourced from reference TRBV28 and TRBJ2-5, is DVKVTQSSRYLVKRTGEKVFLECVQDMDHENMFWYRQDPGLGLRLIYFSYDVKMKEKGDIPEGYSVSREKKERFSLILESASTNQTSMYLCASSQGGTGGNQQYFGPGTRLLVL.